These 19 T cell receptor beta chains came from one sample sequenced in a study of control samples from healthy donors and cancer patients. The data were produced by immunoSEQ multiplex PCR, yet TCRdb's version contains in-frame clones alone and is incomplete. The sample consists of 130,000 or so clones, approximately 94% of them appearing once. The material sequenced was blood. These receptors all stem from a man in his forties in good health.

As for this clone: Other DNA sequences of this sample code for an identical CDR3. The chain recombines TRBV9 with TRBJ1-1; weak D call: TRBD1 (5 bases). Germline CDR1 is SGDLS and CDR2 is YYNGEE. The CDR3 length is 14 residues. V was pared by 0 bases and J by 5 bases, with 11 bases between. CDR3 protein: CASSVVGVGTEAFF. The CDR3, as DNA: TGTGCCAGCAGCGTAGTGGGGGTTGGTACTGAAGCTTTCTTT.

This clone was detected a few times. V is TRBV27 and J is TRBJ1-4; TRBD1 aligns across 7 bases. CDR3 length equals 14 residues. V lost 5 bases to trimming and J lost 4 bases; unmatched junction nucleotides: 4. Germline assignment: CDR1 MNHEY and CDR2 SMNVEV (reference sequence). The CDR3 DNA follows: TGTGCCAGCAGTCGGGACAGAAATAATGAAAAACTGTTTTTT. This gives the protein CASSRDRNNEKLFF.

The chain couples TRBV21-1 to TRBJ2-7; the table's D call TRBD2 went unverified against the DNA. TRBV21-1 is classified as a pseudogene. The CDR3 totals 11 residues. The CDR3, as DNA: TGTGCCAGCAGAATAACCTACGAGCAGTACTTC. Translation: CASRITYEQYF.

J is TRBJ1-1 and V is TRBV11-2; perhaps TRBD1 as D (5 bases). The CDR3 is 16 residues long. In germline, CDR1 is SGHAT, CDR2 FQNNGV. V lost 5 bases to trimming and J lost 3 bases, with 19 bases between them. In DNA form, the CDR3 reads TGTGCCAGCAGCCCCCGGGGCTCTCGGGGGGACACTGAAGCTTTCTTT. Its translation: CASSPRGSRGDTEAFF. Variable domain in full (rest from reference TRBV11-2 and TRBJ1-1): EAGVAQSPRYKIIEKRQSVAFWCNPISGHATLYWYQQILGQGPKLLIQFQNNGVVDDSQLPKDRFSAERLKGVDSTLKIQPAKLEDSAVYLCASSPRGSRGDTEAFFGQGTRLTVV.

This chain links TRBV10-3 with TRBJ1-2; no reliable D call. Trimming left V 0 bases short and J 6 bases short, with 14 bases between. CDR3 size: 15 residues. The germline V gene encodes CDR1 ENHRY and CDR2 SYGVKD. The CDR3 DNA reads as TGTGCCATCAGTGAGTCGGGATCGGGGATCGATGGCTACACCTTC. Its protein is CAISESGSGIDGYTF.

This chain joins TRBV6-5 and TRBJ1-1, with 7 bases aligning to TRBD1. Germline-derived CDR1 and CDR2 are MNHEY and SVGAGI. The CDR3 spans 14 residues. V shed 2 bases and J 4 bases; nucleotides not matched to a gene: 4. CDR3 residues: CASSYDPGGTEAFF. The DNA for the CDR3 is TGTGCCAGCAGTTACGACCCAGGGGGCACTGAAGCTTTCTTT.

CDR3 amino acids: CASSRRGLGYNEQFF. The CDR3 DNA reads TGTGCCAGCAGCCGTAGGGGTTTGGGGTACAATGAGCAGTTCTTC. The V call is TRBV7-2, the J call TRBJ2-1; D may be TRBD1 (5 bases). V was shortened by 5 bases and J by 4 bases, with 15 bases between the two germline ends. This CDR3 spans 15 amino acids. Germline values: CDR1 SGHTA, CDR2 FQGNSA.

The chain is built from TRBV28 and TRBJ2-7, with TRBD1 as a possible D gene (6 bases). CDR1 MDHEN and CDR2 SYDVKM come from the germline V gene. V lost 2 bases, J lost 0 bases, and 14 bases lay in between. The CDR3 covers 16 residues. DNA for the CDR3: TGTGCCAGCAGTTTAACCGGGCAGGGGAGCTCCTACGAGCAGTACTTC. Translation gives CASSLTGQGSSYEQYF.

V is TRBV29-1 and J is TRBJ1-6, with 10 bases that match TRBD1. Germline trimming cut 4 bases from V and 7 bases from J; bases unmatched to any gene: 7. Germline V CDR1 and CDR2: SQVTM, ANQGSEA. This CDR3 region has 15 residues. CDR3 in amino acids: CSVGWDRGANSPLHF. The CDR3 DNA reads TGCAGCGTTGGATGGGACAGGGGAGCGAATTCACCCCTCCACTTT.

The rearrangement uses TRBV5-6 and TRBJ2-7; 7 nucleotides line up with TRBD1. The V gene's germline CDR1 is SGHDT and CDR2 YYEEEE. The CDR3 is 14 residues long. Trimming took 5 bases from V and 0 from J; bases not matched to a gene: 5. The CDR3 DNA reads as TGTGCCAGCAGGGATGGGACAGTCTCCTACGAGCAGTACTTC. Translation gives CASRDGTVSYEQYF.

The rearrangement uses TRBV3-1 (or the pseudogene TRBV3-2) and TRBJ1-1; TRBD1 agrees at 8 bases. This CDR3 contains 15 residues. The V and J ends lost 1 base and 2 bases, in that order; junction bases with no gene match: 3. The germline V gene encodes CDR1 LGHDT and CDR2 YNNKEL (reference sequence). CDR3 region: CASSQGPGGNTEAFF. CDR3 sequence (DNA): TGTGCCAGCAGCCAAGGCCCAGGGGGCAACACTGAAGCTTTCTTT.

The CDR3: CASSRRDSYGYTF. CDR3 DNA: TGTGCCAGCAGCCGCCGGGACAGCTATGGCTACACCTTC. The rearrangement joins TRBV11-2 to TRBJ1-2; 7 bases are a match to TRBD1. The CDR3 has 13 residues. With V trimmed by 5 bases and J by 4 bases, 4 bases remained unmatched. Germline-derived CDR1 and CDR2 are SGHAT and FQNNGV.

The CDR3 spells CASSFSTNEKLFF. The CDR3 coding sequence is TGTGCCAGCAGTTTCTCAACTAATGAAAAACTGTTTTTT. The chain couples TRBV12-3 or TRBV12-4 to TRBJ1-4, with D uncertain. V lost 3 bases to trimming and J lost 0 bases, with 2 bases between them. This CDR3 is 13 amino acids long.

The rearrangement uses TRBV2 and TRBJ1-5, with a tentative D call TRBD1 (6 bases). V was pared by 3 bases and J by 7 bases, with 16 bases between. The CDR3 is made up of 15 amino acids. Germline values: CDR1 SNHLY, CDR2 FYNNEI. The CDR3 coding sequence is TGTGCCAGCAGTGATAGAGGGGGAGGAGGGCAGCCCCAGCATTTT. This codes for CASSDRGGGGQPQHF.

The chain is built from TRBV18 and TRBJ1-1; D is unclear. Germline CDR1 KGHSH, CDR2 LQKENI. Trimming took 3 bases from V and 5 from J, leaving 10 bases between them. The CDR3 covers 13 residues. In nucleotides, the CDR3 is TGTGCCAGCTCACCTTGGGCCGGTACTGAAGCTTTCTTT. It codes for CASSPWAGTEAFF.

J is TRBJ2-7 and V is TRBV21-1. TRBV21-1 is assigned pseudogene status. This CDR3 is built from 14 residues. The CDR3 is CASSKVETSYEQYF. The CDR3 nucleotides read TGTGCCAGCAGCAAAGTAGAGACGTCCTACGAGCAGTACTTC.

This chain uses TRBV20-1 with TRBJ1-1; D uncertain. V lost 4 bases, J lost 0 bases, and 3 bases lay in between. CDR1 is DFQATT and CDR2 is SNEGSKA in the germline V gene (reference sequence). CDR3 length: 11 residues. The CDR3 protein is CSAKMNTEAFF. The DNA for the CDR3 is TGCAGTGCTAAAATGAACACTGAAGCTTTCTTT.

CDR3 in DNA: TGTGCCAGCAGCCAAGGTTCAAGTGATGGCTACACCTTC. Protein sequence: CASSQGSSDGYTF. V gene TRBV4-2 combines with J gene TRBJ1-2; unclear D gene. V was clipped by 1 base and J by 6 bases, with 9 bases between them. CDR3 size: 13 residues. CDR1 and CDR2 (germline): LGHNA, YNFKEQ.

The V call is TRBV7-9, the J call TRBJ1-5; no firm D call. CDR1 SEHNR and CDR2 FQNEAQ come from the germline V gene (reference sequence). Deletions cut 4 bases from V and 5 bases from J, with 12 bases between. This CDR3 has 14 residues. The CDR3 loop reads CASSSTTGYQPQHF. Written as DNA, the CDR3 is TGTGCCAGCAGCTCTACAACGGGGTATCAGCCCCAGCATTTT.